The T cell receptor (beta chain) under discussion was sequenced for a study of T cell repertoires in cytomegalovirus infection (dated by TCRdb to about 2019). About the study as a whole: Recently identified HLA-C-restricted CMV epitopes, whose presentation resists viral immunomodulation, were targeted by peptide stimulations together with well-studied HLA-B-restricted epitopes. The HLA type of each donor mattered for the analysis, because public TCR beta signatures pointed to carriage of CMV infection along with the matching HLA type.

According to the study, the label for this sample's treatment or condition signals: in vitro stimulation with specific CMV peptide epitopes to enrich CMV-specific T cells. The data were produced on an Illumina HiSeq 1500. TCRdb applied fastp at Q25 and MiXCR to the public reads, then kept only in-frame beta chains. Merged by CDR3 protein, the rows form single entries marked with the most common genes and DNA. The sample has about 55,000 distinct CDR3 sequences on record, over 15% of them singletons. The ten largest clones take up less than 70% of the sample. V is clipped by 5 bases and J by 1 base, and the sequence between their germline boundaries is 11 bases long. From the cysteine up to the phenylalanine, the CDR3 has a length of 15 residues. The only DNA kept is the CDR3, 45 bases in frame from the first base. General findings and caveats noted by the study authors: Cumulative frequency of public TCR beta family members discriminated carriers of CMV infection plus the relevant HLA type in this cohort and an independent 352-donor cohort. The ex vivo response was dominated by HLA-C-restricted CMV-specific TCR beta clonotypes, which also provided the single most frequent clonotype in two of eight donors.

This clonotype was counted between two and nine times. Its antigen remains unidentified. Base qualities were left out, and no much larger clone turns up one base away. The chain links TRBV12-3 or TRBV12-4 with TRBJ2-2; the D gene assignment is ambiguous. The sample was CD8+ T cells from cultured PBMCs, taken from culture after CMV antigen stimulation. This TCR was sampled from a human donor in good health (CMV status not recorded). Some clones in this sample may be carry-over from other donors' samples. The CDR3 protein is CASSLGRGNTGELFF. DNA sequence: TGTGCCAGCAGTCTCGGACGAGGGAACACCGGGGAGCTGTTTTTT.